This TCR beta chain comes out of a study of radiotherapy plus CTLA-4 blockade in lung cancer. Germline V gene sequence: CDR1 SEHNR, CDR2 FQNEAQ (reference sequence). This CDR3 comprises 14 residues. V was cut by 5 bases and J by 2 bases, with 12 bases left in between. Concerning this clone: What it binds is unknown.

Notes on the study in general: Together with interferon-beta, which increased in serum after radiation, early dynamic changes in blood T cell clones were reportedly the best predictors of response. Expansion in blood of tumor-derived TCR clones was seen after radiotherapy plus ipilimumab.

Clones were read by immunoSEQ multiplex PCR, and TCRdb kept only the in-frame ones, dropping some. This sample has approximately 72,000 clones; around 80% occur once, and the top ten carry 7.1%. The source material was peripheral blood, sampled from a patient treated with radiotherapy plus ipilimumab. The TCR originated in a human donor with non-small cell lung cancer who had a complete response to radiotherapy plus ipilimumab. The J gene is TRBJ1-1, the V gene TRBV7-9; D is ambiguous. The CDR3 DNA reads TGTGCCAGCAGCCTCGGCCAAAGAAACACTGAAGCTTTCTTT. Residues: CASSLGQRNTEAFF.